This T cell receptor beta chain was sequenced in a study of T cells in Graves' hyperthyroidism and ophthalmopathy. The CDR3 length is 11 residues. Trimming cost V 4 bases and J 5 bases, with 6 bases left between them. CDR1 and CDR2 (germline): WSHSY, SAAADI. Many counts were recorded for this clonotype. Amplification yielded TCR beta CDR3 regions, with RNA transcripts as the source. The HTBI primer set served for first-round RT-PCR of the TCR CDR3. TCRdb re-derived calls from the multiplex PCR reads in MiXCR, one entry per CDR3 protein. The top ten hold roughly 5.7% of the sample, which has hundreds of thousands of distinct CDR3 sequences, about 15% seen once. Clinical symptoms, serum thyroxine, TRAb, thyroid ultrasound and orbital computed tomography informed diagnoses.

Sequencing used blood. The sequence derives from a woman in her 30s with Graves' hyperthyroidism that later progressed to Graves' ophthalmopathy. The chain employs TRBV10-2 and TRBJ2-7; D is uncertain. The CDR3 nucleotides read TGCGCCAGCAGTGCGGTACACGAGCAGTACTTC. Its protein is CASSAVHEQYF.